This TCR beta chain emerged from a study of T cells in Graves' hyperthyroidism and ophthalmopathy. The study's findings and limits: Among thyroid clonotypes expanded above 0.001, most also appeared in blood.

Amplified regions were TCR beta CDR3 sequences from RNA transcripts. The primer set for the first-round RT-PCR of the TCR CDR3 was HTBI. Each CDR3 protein is one row after TCRdb ran MiXCR on the multiplex PCR reads. The sample lists tens of thousands of distinct CDR3 sequences; less than 65% were seen once. V was pared by 0 bases and J by 2 bases, with 4 bases between. This CDR3 region has 13 residues. Germline CDR1 reads SGHTA; CDR2 reads FQGNSA. As for this clonotype: Antigen specificity is unknown.

The genes are TRBV7-2 and TRBJ1-1; no reliable D call. The sample comprised peripheral blood or thyroid tissue (not recorded which). This TCR came from a man between 18 and 35 years old with Graves' hyperthyroidism. The CDR3 reads CASSLAGNTEAFF. DNA for the CDR3: TGTGCCAGCAGCTTAGCGGGTAACACTGAAGCTTTCTTT.